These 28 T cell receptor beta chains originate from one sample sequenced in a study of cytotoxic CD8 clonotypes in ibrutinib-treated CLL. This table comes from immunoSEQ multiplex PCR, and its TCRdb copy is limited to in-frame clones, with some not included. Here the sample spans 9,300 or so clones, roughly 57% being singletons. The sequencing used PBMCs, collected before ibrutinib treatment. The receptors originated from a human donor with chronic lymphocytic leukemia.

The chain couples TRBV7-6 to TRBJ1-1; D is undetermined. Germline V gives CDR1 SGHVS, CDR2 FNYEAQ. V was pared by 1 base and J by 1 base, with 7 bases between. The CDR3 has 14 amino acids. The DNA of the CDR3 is TGTGCCAGCAGCTTAGGCCACGGGAACACTGAAGCTTTCTTT. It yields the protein CASSLGHGNTEAFF.

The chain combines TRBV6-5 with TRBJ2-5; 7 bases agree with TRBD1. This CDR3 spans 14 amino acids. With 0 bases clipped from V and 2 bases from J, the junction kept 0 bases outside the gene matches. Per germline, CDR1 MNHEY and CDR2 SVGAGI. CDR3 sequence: CASSYSRGQETQYF. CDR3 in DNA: TGTGCCAGCAGTTACTCCAGGGGGCAAGAGACCCAGTACTTC.

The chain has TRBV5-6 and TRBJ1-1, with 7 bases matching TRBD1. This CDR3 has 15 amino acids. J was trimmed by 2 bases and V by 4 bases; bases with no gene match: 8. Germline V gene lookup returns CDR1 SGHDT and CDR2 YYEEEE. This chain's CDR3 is CASSIRQGLNTEAFF. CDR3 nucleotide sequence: TGTGCCAGCAGCATTAGACAGGGACTAAACACTGAAGCTTTCTTT.

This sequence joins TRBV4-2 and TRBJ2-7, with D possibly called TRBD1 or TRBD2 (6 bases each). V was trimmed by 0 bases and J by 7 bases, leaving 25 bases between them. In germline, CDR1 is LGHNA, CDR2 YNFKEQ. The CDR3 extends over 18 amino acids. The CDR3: CASSQDQWRGTRVREQYF. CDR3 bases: TGTGCCAGCAGCCAAGATCAGTGGCGCGGGACAAGGGTGAGGGAGCAGTACTTC.

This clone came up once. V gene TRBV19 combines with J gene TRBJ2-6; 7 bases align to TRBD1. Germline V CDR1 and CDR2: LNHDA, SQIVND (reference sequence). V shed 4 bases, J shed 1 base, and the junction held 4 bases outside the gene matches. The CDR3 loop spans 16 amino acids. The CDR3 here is CASSRTGGSGANVLTF. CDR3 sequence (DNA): TGTGCCAGTAGTAGGACAGGAGGTTCTGGGGCCAACGTCCTGACTTTC.

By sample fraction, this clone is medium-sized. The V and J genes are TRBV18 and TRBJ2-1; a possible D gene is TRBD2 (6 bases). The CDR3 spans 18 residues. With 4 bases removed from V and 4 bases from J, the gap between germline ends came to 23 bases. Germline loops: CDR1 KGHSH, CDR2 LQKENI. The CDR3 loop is CASSLRPLGSLTYNEQFF. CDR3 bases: TGTGCCAGCTCACTTCGCCCGCTCGGGAGTCTTACGTACAATGAGCAGTTCTTC.

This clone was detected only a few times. The CDR3 loop is CASSYTGDGANVLTF. CDR3 nucleotides: TGTGCCAGCAGCTATACAGGGGACGGGGCCAACGTCCTGACTTTC. The V and J genes are TRBV4-2 and TRBJ2-6; the match to TRBD1 covers 7 bases. The CDR3 is 15 amino acids. Looked up from germline, CDR1 is LGHNA and CDR2 is YNFKEQ. V lost 5 bases, J lost 4 bases, and 5 bases stayed unmatched.

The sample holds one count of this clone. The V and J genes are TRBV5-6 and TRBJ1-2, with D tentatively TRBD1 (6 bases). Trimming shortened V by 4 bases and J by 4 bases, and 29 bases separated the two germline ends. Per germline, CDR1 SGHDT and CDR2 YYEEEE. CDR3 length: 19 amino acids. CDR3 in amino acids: CASSPDNSLGQRLLYGYTF. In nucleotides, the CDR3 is TGTGCCAGCAGCCCCGACAATTCTCTCGGACAGAGACTACTCTATGGCTACACCTTC.

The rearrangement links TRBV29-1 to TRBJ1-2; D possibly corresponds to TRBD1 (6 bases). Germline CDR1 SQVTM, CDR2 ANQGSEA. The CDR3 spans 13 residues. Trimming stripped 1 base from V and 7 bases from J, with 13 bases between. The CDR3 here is CSVEALRGGGYTF. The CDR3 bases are TGCAGCGTTGAAGCCCTTAGGGGGGGTGGCTACACCTTC.

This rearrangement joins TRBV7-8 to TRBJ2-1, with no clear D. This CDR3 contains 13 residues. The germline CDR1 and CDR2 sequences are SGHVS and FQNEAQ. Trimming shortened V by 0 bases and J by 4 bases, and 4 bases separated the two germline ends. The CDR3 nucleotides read TGTGCCAGCAGCTTAGCCACATACAATGAGCAGTTCTTC. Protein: CASSLATYNEQFF.

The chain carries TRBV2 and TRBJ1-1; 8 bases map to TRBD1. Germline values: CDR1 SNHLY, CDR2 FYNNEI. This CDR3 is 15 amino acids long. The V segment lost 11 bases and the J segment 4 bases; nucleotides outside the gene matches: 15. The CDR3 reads CALKGQGMLATEAFF. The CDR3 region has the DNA TGTGCCTTAAAAGGACAGGGTATGTTGGCCACTGAAGCTTTCTTT.

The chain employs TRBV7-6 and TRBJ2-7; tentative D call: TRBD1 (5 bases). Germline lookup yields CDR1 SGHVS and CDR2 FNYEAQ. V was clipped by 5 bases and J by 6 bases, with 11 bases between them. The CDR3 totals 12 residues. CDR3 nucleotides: TGTGCCAGCAGCCAAAGACAGAGCGAGCAGTACTTC. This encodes CASSQRQSEQYF.

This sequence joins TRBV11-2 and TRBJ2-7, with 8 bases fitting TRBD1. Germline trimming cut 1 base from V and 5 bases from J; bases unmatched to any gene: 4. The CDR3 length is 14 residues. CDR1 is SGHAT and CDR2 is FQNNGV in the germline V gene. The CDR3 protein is CASSLGDRGHEQYF. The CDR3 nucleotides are TGTGCCAGCAGCTTAGGAGACAGGGGCCACGAGCAGTACTTC.

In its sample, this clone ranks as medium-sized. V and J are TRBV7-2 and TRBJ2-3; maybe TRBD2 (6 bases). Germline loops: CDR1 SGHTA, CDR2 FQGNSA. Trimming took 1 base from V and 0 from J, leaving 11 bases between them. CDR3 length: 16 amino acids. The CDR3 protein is CASSLVSGTSTDTQYF. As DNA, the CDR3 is TGTGCCAGCAGCTTAGTTTCGGGGACTAGCACAGATACGCAGTATTTT. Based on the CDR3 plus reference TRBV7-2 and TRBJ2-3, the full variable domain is GAGVSQSPSNKVTEKGKDVELRCDPISGHTALYWYRQSLGQGLEFLIYFQGNSAPDKSGLPSDRFSAERTGGSVSTLTIQRTQQEDSAVYLCASSLVSGTSTDTQYFGPGTRLTVL.

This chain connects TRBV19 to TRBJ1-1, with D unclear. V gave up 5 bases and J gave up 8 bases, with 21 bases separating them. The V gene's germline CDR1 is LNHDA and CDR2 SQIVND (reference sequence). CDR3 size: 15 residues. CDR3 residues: CASSSSDWETREAFF. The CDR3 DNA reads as TGTGCCAGTAGTTCCTCTGACTGGGAGACTAGGGAAGCTTTCTTT.

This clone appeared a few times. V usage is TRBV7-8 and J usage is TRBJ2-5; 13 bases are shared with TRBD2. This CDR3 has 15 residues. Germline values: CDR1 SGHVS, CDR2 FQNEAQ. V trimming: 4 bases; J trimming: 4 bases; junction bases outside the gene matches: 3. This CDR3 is CASSSGLAGVETQYF. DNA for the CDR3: TGTGCCAGCAGCTCTGGACTAGCGGGAGTAGAGACCCAGTACTTC.

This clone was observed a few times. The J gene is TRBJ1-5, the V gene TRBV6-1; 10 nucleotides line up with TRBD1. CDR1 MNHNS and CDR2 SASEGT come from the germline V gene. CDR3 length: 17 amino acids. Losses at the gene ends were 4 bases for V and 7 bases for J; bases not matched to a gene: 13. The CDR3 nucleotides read TGTGCCAGCAGTGCGACAGGGGGCGCGGGGTTAGGGCAGCCCCAGCATTTT. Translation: CASSATGGAGLGQPQHF.

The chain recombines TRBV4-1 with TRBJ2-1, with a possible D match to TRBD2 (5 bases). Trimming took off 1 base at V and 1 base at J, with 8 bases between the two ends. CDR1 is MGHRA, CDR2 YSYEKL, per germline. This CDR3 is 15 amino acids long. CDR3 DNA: TGCGCCAGCAGCCAAGGGAGGACTTCCTACAATGAGCAGTTCTTC. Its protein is CASSQGRTSYNEQFF.

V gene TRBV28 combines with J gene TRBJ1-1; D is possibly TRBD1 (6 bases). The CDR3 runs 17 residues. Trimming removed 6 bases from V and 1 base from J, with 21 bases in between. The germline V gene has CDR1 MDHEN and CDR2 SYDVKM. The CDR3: CASRQLRPRGANTEAFF. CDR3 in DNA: TGTGCCAGCAGGCAATTGAGACCGAGGGGGGCGAACACTGAAGCTTTCTTT.

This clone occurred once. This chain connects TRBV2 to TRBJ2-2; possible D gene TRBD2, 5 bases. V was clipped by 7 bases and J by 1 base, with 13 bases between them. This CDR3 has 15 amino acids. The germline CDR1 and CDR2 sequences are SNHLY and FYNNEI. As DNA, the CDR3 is TGTGCCAGCACAAGCCATCGGGGGAACACCGGGGAGCTGTTTTTT. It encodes CASTSHRGNTGELFF. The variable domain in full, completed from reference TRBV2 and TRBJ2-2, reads EPEVTQTPSHQVTQMGQEVILRCVPISNHLYFYWYRQILGQKVEFLVSFYNNEISEKSEIFDDQFSVERPDGSNFTLKIRSTKLEDSAMYFCASTSHRGNTGELFFGEGSRLTVL.

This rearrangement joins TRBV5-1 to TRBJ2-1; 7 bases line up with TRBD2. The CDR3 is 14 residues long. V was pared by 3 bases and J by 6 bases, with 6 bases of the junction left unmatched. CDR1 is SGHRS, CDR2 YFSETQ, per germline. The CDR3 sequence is CASSSLAGVNEQFF. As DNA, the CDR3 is TGCGCCAGCAGCTCACTGGCGGGAGTCAATGAGCAGTTCTTC.

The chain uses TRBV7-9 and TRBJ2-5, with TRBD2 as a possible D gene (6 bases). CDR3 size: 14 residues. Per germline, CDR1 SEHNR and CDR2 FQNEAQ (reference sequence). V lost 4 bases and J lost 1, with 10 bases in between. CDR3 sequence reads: CASSSRGIQETQYF. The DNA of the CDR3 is TGTGCCAGCAGCTCCCGGGGGATCCAAGAGACCCAGTACTTC.

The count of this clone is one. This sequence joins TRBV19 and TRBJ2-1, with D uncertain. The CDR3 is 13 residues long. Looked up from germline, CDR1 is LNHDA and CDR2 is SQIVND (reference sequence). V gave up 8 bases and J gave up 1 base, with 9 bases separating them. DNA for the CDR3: TGTGCCAGTTCCCCACAATCCTACAATGAGCAGTTCTTC. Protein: CASSPQSYNEQFF.

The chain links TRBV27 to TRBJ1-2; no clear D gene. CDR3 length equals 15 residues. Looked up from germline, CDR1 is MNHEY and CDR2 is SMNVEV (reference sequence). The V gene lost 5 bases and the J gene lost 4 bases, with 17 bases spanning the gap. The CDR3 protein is CASSPSSSLGYGYTF. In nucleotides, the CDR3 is TGTGCCAGCAGTCCATCCTCTTCACTAGGCTATGGCTACACCTTC.

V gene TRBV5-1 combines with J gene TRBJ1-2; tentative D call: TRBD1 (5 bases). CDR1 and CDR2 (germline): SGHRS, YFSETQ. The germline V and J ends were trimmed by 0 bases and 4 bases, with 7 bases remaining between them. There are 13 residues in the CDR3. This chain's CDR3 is CASSLEDTYGYTF. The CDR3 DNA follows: TGCGCCAGCAGCTTGGAGGACACCTATGGCTACACCTTC.

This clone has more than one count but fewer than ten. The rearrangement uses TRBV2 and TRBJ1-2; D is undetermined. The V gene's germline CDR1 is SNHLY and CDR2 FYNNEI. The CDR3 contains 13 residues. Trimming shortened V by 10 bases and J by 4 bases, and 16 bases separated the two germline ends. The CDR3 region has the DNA TGTGCCATGCAGTCTCTCCCTAGCTATGGCTACACCTTC. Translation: CAMQSLPSYGYTF.

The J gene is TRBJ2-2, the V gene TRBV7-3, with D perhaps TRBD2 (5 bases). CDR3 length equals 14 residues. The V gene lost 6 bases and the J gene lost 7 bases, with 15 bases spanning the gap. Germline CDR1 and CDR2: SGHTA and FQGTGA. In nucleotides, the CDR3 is TGTGCCAGCAGGGTTCGGGGTTCTGGCGGGGAGCTGTTTTTT. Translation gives CASRVRGSGGELFF.

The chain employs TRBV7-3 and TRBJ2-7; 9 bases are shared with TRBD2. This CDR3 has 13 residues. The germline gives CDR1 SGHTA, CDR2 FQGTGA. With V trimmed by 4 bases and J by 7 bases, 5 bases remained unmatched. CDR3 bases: TGTGCCAGCAGCTCAATAGCGGGAGTGGAGCAGTACTTC. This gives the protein CASSSIAGVEQYF.